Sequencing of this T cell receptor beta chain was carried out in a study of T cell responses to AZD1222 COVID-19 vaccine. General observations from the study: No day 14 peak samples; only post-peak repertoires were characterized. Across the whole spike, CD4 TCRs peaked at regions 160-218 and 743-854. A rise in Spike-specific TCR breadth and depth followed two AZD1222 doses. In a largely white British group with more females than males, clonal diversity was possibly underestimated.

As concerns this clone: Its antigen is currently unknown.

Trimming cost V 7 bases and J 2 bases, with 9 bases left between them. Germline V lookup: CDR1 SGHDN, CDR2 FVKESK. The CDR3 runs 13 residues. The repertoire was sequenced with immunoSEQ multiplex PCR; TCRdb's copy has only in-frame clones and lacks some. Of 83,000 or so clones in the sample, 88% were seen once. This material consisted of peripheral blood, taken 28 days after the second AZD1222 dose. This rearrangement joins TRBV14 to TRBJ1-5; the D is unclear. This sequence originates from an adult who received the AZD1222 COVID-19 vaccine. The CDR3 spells CASTRRGNQPQHF. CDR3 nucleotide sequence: TGTGCCAGCACCCGAAGGGGCAATCAGCCCCAGCATTTT.